This T cell receptor (beta chain) comes out of a study of T-cell reconstitution after alpha-beta-depleted transplantation in children. Unique molecular identifiers were used to barcode this TCRbeta library. TCRdb called the PCR reads again in MiXCR, with one record for every CDR3 protein. The sample lists hundreds of thousands of distinct CDR3 sequences; around 16% were seen once. The CDR3 spans 14 residues. Trimming shortened V by 0 bases and J by 1 base, and 6 bases separated the two germline ends. The germline V gene has CDR1 MNHEY and CDR2 SVGEGT. This clonotype was seen a single time. Sequences were derived from PBMCs, mostly from graft donor cells, sampled 360 days after TCRalphabeta/CD19-depleted stem cell transplant. V and J are TRBV6-2 or TRBV6-3 and TRBJ1-2; D uncertain. The TCR originated in a male patient between 2 and 9 years old who had a stem cell transplant for acute lymphoblastic leukemia, so the T cells may come from the graft donor. Here the CDR3 DNA reads TGTGCCAGCAGTTACTCCTTCAATAACTATGGCTACACCTTC. The encoded protein is CASSYSFNNYGYTF.